The TCR delta chain described here comes from a study of gamma-delta chains in newborns, infants, children. Overall study context: Innate gammadelta T cells reportedly expand polyclonally right after birth, driven by microbial exposure, per the title.

The CDR3 is made up of 20 amino acids. V shed 0 bases and J 0 bases; nucleotides not matched to a gene: 10. Per the germline V gene, CDR1 is GEAIGNYY and CDR2 is EKD. TCRdb re-called the reads through CATT. The sample lists around 4,500 delta-chain clones, approximately 2% occurring once. On this clone itself: One base separates it from a far larger clone, so it is likely a read error. Other nucleotide sequences in the sample specify the same CDR3.

The receptor was derived from a child who was a newborn, infant or young child, either healthy, febrile or measles-vaccinated (not recorded which). The sample taken for sequencing was blood. The chain employs TRDV2 and TRDJ3; 7 positions agree with TRDD3. The CDR3, as DNA: TGTGCCTGTGACACCGGTGGCCTGGGGGCTAACTCCTGGGACACCCGACAGATGTTTTTC. Translated: CACDTGGLGANSWDTRQMFF.